This T cell receptor beta chain stems from a study of cytomegalovirus exposure and HLA in healthy donors. Each donor was healthy, and each was a bone marrow donor. With 60 Vbeta and 13 Jbeta primers, the PCR was carried out. Original processing notes: In a later analysis, 60 million to 90 million unique TCR beta chains included roughly 11 million shared by two or more donors. Data came from immunoSEQ multiplex PCR; TCRdb stores just in-frame clones and leaves some out. That table is the source of V, J and clone size, and D and trimming were worked out from the DNA. Of 100,000 to 150,000 clones listed, about 81% are singletons. Sequencing was carried out using PBMCs. The source of this sequence is a woman in her thirties in good health and CMV-seronegative.

The DNA of the CDR3 is TGTGCCAGCAGTTACGGCGGGGCGACAGATACGCAGTATTTT. Translated: CASSYGGATDTQYF. This rearrangement joins TRBV6-5 to TRBJ2-3; D possibly corresponds to TRBD2 (6 bases). Germline V CDR1 and CDR2: MNHEY, SVGAGI. This CDR3 is built from 14 residues. Between the trimmed V and J ends, which lost 2 bases and 3 bases, there was a span of 9 bases.